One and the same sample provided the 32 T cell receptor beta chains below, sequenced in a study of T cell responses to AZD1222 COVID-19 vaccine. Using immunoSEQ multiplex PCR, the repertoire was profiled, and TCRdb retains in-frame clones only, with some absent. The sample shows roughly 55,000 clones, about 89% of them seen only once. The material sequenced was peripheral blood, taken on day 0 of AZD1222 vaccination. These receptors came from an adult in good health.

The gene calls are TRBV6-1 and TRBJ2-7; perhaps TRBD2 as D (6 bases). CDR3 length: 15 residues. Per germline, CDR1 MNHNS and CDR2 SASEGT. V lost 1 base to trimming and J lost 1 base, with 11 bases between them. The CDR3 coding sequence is TGTGCCAGCAGTGAAGTTGGGGGGACTTCCTACGAGCAGTACTTC. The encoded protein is CASSEVGGTSYEQYF.

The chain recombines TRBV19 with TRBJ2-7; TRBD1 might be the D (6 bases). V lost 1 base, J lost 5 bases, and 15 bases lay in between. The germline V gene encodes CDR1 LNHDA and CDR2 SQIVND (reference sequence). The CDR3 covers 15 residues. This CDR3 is CASSIGWGQRHEQYF. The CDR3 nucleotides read TGTGCCAGTAGTATAGGATGGGGGCAGAGACACGAGCAGTACTTC. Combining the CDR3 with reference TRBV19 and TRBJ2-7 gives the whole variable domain DGGITQSPKYLFRKEGQNVTLSCEQNLNHDAMYWYRQDPGQGLRLIYYSQIVNDFQKGDIAEGYSVSREKKESFPLTVTSAQKNPTAFYLCASSIGWGQRHEQYFGPGTRLTVT.

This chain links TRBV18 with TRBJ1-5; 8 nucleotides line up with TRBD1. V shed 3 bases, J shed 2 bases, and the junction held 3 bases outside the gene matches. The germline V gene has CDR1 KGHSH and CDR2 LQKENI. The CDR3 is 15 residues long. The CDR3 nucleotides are TGTGCCAGCTCACCGACAGGGGATGGCAATCAGCCCCAGCATTTT. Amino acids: CASSPTGDGNQPQHF.

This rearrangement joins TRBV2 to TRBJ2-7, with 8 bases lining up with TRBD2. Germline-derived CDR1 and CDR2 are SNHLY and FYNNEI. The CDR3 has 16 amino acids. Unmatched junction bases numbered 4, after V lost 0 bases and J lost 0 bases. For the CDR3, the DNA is TGTGCCAGCAGTGAAGCCCTCGGGGGGGGCTCCTACGAGCAGTACTTC. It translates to CASSEALGGGSYEQYF.

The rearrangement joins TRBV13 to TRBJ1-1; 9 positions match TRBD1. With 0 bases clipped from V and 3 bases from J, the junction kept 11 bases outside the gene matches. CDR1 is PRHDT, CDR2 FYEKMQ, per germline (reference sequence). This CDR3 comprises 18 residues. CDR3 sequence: CASSLGPTPQGADTEAFF. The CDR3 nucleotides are TGTGCCAGCAGCTTAGGCCCTACACCACAGGGGGCGGACACTGAAGCTTTCTTT.

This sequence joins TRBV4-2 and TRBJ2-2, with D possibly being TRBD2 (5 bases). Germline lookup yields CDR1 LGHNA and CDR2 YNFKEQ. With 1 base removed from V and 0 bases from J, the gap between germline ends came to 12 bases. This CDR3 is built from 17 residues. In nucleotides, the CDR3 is TGTGCCAGCAGCCAAGGAGATTGGGAGACGAACACCGGGGAGCTGTTTTTT. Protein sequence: CASSQGDWETNTGELFF.

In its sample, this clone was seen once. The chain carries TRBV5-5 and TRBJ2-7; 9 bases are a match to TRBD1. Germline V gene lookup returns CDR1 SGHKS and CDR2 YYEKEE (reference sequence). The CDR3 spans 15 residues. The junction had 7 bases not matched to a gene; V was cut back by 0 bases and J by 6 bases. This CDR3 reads CASSLGDRVVLEQYF. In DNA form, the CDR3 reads TGTGCCAGCAGCTTGGGGGACAGGGTCGTACTCGAGCAGTACTTC.

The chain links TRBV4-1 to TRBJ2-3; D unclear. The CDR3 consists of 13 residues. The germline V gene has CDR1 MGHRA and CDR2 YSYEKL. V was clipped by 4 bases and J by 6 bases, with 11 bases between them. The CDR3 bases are TGCGCCAGCAGCCGGAAGGAAGGCGATACGCAGTATTTT. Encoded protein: CASSRKEGDTQYF.

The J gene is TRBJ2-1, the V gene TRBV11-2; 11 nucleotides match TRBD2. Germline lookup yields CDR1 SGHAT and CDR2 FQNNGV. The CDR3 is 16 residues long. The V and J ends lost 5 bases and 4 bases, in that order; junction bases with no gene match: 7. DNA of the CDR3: TGTGCCAGCAGCCCCCCGGGACTAGCGGCGTACAATGAGCAGTTCTTC. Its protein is CASSPPGLAAYNEQFF.

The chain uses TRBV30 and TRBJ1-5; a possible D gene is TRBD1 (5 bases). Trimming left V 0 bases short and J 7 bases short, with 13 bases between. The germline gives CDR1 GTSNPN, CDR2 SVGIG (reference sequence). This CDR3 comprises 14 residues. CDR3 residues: CAWSVKTVWQPQHF. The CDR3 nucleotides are TGTGCCTGGAGTGTTAAGACAGTCTGGCAGCCCCAGCATTTT.

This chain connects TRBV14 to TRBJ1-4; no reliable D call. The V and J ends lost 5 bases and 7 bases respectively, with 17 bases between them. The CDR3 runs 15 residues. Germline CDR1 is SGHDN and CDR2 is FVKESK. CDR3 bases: TGTGCCAGCAGCTTGGGATCTCTTTTCAGTGAAAAACTGTTTTTT. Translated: CASSLGSLFSEKLFF.

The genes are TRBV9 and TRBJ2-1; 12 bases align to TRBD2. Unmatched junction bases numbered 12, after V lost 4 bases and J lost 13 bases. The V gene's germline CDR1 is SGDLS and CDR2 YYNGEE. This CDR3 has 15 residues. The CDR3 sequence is CASSPGLAGEMVQFF. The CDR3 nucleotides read TGTGCCAGCAGCCCGGGACTAGCGGGTGAAATGGTCCAGTTCTTC. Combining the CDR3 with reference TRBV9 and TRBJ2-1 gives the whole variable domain DSGVTQTPKHLITATGQRVTLRCSPRSGDLSVYWYQQSLDQGLQFLIQYYNGEERAKGNILERFSAQQFPDLHSELNLSSLELGDSALYFCASSPGLAGEMVQFFGPGTRLTVL.

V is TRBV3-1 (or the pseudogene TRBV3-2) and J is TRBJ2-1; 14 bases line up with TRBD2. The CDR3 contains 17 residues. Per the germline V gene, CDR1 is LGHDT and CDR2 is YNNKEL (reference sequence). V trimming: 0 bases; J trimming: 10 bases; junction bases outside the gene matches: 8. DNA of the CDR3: TGTGCCAGCAGCCAAGATATGACTAGCGGGAGGGCCGGGGAGCAGTTCTTC. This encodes CASSQDMTSGRAGEQFF.

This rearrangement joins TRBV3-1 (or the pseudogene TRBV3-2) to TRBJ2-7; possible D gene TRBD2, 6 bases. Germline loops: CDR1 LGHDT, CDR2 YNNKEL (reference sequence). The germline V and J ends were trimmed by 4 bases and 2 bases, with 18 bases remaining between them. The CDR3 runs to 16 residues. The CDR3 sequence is CASSPRGTTATYEQYF. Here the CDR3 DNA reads TGTGCCAGCAGCCCCCGGGGGACGACGGCTACCTACGAGCAGTACTTC.

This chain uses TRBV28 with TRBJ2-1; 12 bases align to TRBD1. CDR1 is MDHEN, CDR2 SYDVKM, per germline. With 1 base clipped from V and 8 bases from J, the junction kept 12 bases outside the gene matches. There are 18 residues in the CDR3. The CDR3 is CASSLFVSGTGGMDEQFF. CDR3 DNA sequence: TGTGCCAGCAGTTTATTCGTCTCAGGGACAGGGGGCATGGATGAGCAGTTCTTC.

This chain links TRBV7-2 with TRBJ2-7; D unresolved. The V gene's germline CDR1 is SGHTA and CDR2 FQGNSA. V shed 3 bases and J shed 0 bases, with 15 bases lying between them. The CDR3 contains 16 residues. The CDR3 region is CASSFLMFGNSYEQYF. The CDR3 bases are TGTGCCAGCAGCTTCCTTATGTTCGGCAACTCCTACGAGCAGTACTTC.

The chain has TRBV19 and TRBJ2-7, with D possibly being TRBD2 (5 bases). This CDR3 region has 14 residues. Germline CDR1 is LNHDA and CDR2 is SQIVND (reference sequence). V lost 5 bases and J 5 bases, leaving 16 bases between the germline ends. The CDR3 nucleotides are TGTGCCAGTAGTGATACCGGGCCGCGGGACGAGCAGTACTTC. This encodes CASSDTGPRDEQYF.

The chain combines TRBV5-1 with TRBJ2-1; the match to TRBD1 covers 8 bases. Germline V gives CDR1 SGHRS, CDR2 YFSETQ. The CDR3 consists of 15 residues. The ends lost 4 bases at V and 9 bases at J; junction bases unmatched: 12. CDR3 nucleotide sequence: TGCGCCAGCAGCCCGATACTACGGACAGGGATTGAGCAGTTCTTC. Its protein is CASSPILRTGIEQFF.

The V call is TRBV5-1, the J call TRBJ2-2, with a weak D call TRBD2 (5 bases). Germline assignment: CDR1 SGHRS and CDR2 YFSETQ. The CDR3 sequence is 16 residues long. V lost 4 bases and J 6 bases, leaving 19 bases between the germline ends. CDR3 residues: CASSTAGEIRAGELFF. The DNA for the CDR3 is TGCGCCAGCAGCACCGCCGGGGAGATTAGGGCCGGGGAGCTGTTTTTT. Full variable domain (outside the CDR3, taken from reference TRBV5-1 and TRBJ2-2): KAGVTQTPRYLIKTRGQQVTLSCSPISGHRSVSWYQQTPGQGLQFLFEYFSETQRNKGNFPGRFSGRQFSNSRSEMNVSTLELGDSALYLCASSTAGEIRAGELFFGEGSRLTVL.

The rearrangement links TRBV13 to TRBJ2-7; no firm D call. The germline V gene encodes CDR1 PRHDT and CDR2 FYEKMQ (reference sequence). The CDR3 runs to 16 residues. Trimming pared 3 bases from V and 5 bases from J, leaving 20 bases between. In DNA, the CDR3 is TGTGCCAGCAGCTTGGGTCCGTTAAGGTTGGAAGACGAGCAGTACTTC. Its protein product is CASSLGPLRLEDEQYF.

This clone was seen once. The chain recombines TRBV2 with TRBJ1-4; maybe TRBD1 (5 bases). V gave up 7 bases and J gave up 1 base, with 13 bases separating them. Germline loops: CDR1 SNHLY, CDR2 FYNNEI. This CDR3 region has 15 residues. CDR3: CASNTGLGTNEKLFF. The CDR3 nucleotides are TGTGCCAGCAACACAGGCTTAGGAACTAATGAAAAACTGTTTTTT.

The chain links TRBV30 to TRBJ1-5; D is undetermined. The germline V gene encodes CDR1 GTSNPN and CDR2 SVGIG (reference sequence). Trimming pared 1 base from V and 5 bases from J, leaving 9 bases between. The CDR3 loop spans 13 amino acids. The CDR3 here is CAWSGGIDQPQHF. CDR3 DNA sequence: TGTGCCTGGAGTGGAGGAATTGATCAGCCCCAGCATTTT. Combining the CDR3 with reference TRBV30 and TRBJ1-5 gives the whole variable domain SQTIHQWPATLVQPVGSPLSLECTVEGTSNPNLYWYRQAAGRGLQLLFYSVGIGQISSEVPQNLSASRPQDRQFILSSKKLLLSDSGFYLCAWSGGIDQPQHFGDGTRLSIL.

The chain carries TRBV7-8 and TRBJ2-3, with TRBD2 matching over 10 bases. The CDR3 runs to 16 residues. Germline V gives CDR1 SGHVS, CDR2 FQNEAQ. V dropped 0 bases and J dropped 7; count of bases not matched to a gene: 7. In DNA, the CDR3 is TGTGCCAGCAGCTTAGCGCCTAGCGGGAGTGTAAATACGCAGTATTTT. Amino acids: CASSLAPSGSVNTQYF.

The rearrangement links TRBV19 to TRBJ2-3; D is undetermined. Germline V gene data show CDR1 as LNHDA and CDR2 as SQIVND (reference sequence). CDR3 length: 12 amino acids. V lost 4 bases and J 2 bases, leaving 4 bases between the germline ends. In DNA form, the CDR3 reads TGTGCCAGTAGTACGACCACAGATACGCAGTATTTT. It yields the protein CASSTTTDTQYF.

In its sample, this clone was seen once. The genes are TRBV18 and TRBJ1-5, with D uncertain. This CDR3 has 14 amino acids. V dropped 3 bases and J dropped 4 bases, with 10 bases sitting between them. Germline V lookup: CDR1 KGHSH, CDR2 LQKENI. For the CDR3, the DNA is TGTGCCAGCTCACCCTCGGGTCTTAATCAGCCCCAGCATTTT. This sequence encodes CASSPSGLNQPQHF.

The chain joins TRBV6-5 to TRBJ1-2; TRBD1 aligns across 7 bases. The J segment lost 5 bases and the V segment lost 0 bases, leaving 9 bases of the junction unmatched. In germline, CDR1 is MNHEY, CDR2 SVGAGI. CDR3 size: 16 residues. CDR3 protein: CASSYSLRDSLYGYTF. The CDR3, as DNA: TGTGCCAGCAGTTACTCCCTTCGGGACAGCCTTTATGGCTACACCTTC.

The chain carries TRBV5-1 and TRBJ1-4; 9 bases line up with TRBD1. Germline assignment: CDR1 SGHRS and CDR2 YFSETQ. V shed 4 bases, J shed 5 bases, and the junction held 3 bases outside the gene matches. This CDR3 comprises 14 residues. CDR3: CASSPGTGNEKLFF. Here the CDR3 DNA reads TGCGCCAGCAGCCCCGGGACAGGGAATGAAAAACTGTTTTTT.

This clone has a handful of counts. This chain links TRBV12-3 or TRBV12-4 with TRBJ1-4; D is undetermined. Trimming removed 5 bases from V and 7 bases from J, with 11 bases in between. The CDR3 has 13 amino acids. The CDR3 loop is CASSRGNGEKLFF. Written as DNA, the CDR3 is TGTGCCAGCAGTCGTGGGAATGGTGAAAAACTGTTTTTT.

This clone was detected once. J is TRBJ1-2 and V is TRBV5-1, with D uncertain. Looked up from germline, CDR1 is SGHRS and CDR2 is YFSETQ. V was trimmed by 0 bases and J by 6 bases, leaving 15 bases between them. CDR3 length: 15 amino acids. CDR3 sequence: CASSLDGRVADGYTF. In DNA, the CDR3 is TGCGCCAGCAGCTTGGACGGGAGGGTTGCGGATGGCTACACCTTC.

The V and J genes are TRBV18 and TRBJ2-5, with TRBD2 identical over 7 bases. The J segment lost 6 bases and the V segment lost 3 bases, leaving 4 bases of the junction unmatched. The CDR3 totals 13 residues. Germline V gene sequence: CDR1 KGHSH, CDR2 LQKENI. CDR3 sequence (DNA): TGTGCCAGCTCACCCACTAGCGAACAGACCCAGTACTTC. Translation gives CASSPTSEQTQYF.

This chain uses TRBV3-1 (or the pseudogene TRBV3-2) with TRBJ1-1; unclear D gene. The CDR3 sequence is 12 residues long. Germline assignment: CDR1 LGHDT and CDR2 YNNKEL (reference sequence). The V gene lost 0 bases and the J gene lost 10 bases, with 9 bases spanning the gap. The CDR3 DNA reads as TGTGCCAGCAGCCAAGATAAGCGGGGAGCTTTCTTT. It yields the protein CASSQDKRGAFF.

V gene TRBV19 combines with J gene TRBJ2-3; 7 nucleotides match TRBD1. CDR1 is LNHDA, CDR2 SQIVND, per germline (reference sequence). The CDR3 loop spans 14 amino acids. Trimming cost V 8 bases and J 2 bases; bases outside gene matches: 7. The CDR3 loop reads CASSRGLVTDTQYF. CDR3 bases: TGTGCCAGTTCTAGGGGGCTCGTCACAGATACGCAGTATTTT.